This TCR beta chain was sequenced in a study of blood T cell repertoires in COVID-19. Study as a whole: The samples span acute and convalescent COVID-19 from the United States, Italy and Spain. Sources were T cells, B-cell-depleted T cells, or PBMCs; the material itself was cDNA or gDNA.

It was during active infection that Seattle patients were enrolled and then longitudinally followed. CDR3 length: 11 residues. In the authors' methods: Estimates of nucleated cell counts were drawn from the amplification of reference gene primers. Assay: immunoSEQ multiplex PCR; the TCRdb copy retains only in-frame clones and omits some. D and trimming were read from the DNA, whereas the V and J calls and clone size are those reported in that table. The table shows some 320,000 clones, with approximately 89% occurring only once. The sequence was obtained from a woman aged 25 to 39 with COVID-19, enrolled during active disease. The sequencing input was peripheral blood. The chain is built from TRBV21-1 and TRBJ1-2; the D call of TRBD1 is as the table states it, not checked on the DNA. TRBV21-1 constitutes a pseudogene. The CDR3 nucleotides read TGTGCCAGCAGCAAAGATGCAGGGGATACCTTC. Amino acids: CASSKDAGDTF.